These T cell receptor beta chains were read from a single sample in a study of blood T cell repertoires in COVID-19. Sequencing was performed with immunoSEQ multiplex PCR; in TCRdb, only in-frame clones are kept and a portion is missing. The sample yields about 59,000 clones, roughly 85% seen once. Sequencing was done on a sample of peripheral blood. These receptors were collected from a man in his sixties with acute or convalescent COVID-19. The CDR3 runs from the conserved cysteine through the conserved F or W. The order of the fields is J gene, V gene, D gene, clone size, CDR3 protein, CDR3 DNA. D genes are given only for firm matches. Expanded clones get a size class; other rows say once, few or many, or leave the size out.

J: TRBJ1-4
V: TRBV5-1
D: TRBD1
size: -
CDR3: CASSLTGAGEKLFF
DNA: TGCGCCAGCAGCTTAACAGGGGCGGGGGAAAAACTGTTTTTT

J: TRBJ2-1
V: TRBV5-6
D: TRBD2
size: -
CDR3: CASSGTLAGVRNEQFF
DNA: TGTGCCAGCAGCGGTACACTAGCGGGAGTTCGCAATGAGCAGTTCTTC

J: TRBJ2-5
V: TRBV18
D: TRBD1
size: -
CDR3: CASSPTGQGRETQYF
DNA: TGTGCCAGCTCACCCACCGGACAGGGGAGGGAGACCCAGTACTTC

J: TRBJ2-7
V: TRBV14
D: -
size: -
CDR3: CASSPTPYYEQYF
DNA: TGTGCCAGCAGCCCTACCCCCTACTACGAGCAGTACTTC

J: TRBJ2-3
V: TRBV7-3
D: TRBD2
size: -
CDR3: CASSLLGREGQDTQYF
DNA: TGTGCCAGCAGCTTACTGGGACGGGAGGGGCAGGATACGCAGTATTTT

J: TRBJ1-4
V: TRBV28
D: -
size: -
CDR3: CASSFSGTRKLFF
DNA: TGTGCCAGCAGTTTCTCCGGGACAAGAAAACTGTTTTTT

J: TRBJ1-2
V: TRBV9
D: -
size: -
CDR3: CASSDTRGSYGYTF
DNA: TGTGCCAGCAGCGATACCAGGGGTAGCTATGGCTACACCTTC

J: TRBJ1-2
V: TRBV12-3/TRBV12-4
D: -
size: -
CDR3: CASSLSYGYTF
DNA: TGTGCCAGCAGTTTATCTTATGGCTACACCTTC

J: TRBJ1-5
V: TRBV24-1
D: -
size: -
CDR3: CATSDFSGNQPQHF
DNA: TGTGCCACCAGTGATTTCTCGGGGAATCAGCCCCAGCATTTT

J: TRBJ1-2
V: TRBV18
D: -
size: -
CDR3: CASSTDRGGYTF
DNA: TGTGCCAGCTCAACTGATAGGGGGGGCTACACCTTC

J: TRBJ1-5
V: TRBV7-2
D: -
size: -
CDR3: CASSQSPTGRAQHF
DNA: TGTGCCAGCAGCCAATCTCCGACGGGTCGGGCCCAGCATTTT

J: TRBJ2-5
V: TRBV7-2
D: -
size: -
CDR3: CASSSGPQETQYF
DNA: TGTGCCAGCAGCTCAGGGCCTCAAGAGACCCAGTACTTC

J: TRBJ2-7
V: TRBV5-6
D: -
size: -
CDR3: CASSPGSNEQYF
DNA: TGTGCCAGCAGCCCCGGTAGCAACGAGCAGTACTTC

J: TRBJ2-1
V: TRBV5-8
D: -
size: -
CDR3: CASDKVWLASYNEQFF
DNA: TGTGCCAGCGACAAAGTATGGCTAGCGAGTTACAATGAGCAGTTCTTC

J: TRBJ1-4
V: TRBV19
D: -
size: -
CDR3: CASSIRQGGEKLFF
DNA: TGTGCCAGTAGTATTCGGCAGGGTGGCGAAAAACTGTTTTTT

J: TRBJ1-1
V: TRBV3-1/TRBV3-2
D: -
size: -
CDR3: CASSRRLNTEAFF
DNA: TGTGCCAGCAGCCGGAGATTGAACACTGAAGCTTTCTTT

J: TRBJ1-1
V: TRBV9
D: -
size: -
CDR3: CASTLNPVNTEAFF
DNA: TGTGCCAGCACCCTGAACCCGGTAAACACTGAAGCTTTCTTT

J: TRBJ2-1
V: TRBV10-3
D: -
size: -
CDR3: CAISEPIRWENYNEQFF
DNA: TGTGCCATCAGTGAGCCCATCCGGTGGGAGAACTACAATGAGCAGTTCTTC

J: TRBJ2-1
V: TRBV27
D: TRBD2
size: -
CDR3: CASSRAGAPSYNEQFF
DNA: TGTGCCAGCAGTAGGGCGGGAGCTCCTTCCTACAATGAGCAGTTCTTC

J: TRBJ1-1
V: TRBV5-6
D: TRBD1
size: -
CDR3: CASSLAGTGGFTEAFF
DNA: TGTGCCAGCAGCTTGGCCGGGACAGGGGGTTTCACTGAAGCTTTCTTT

J: TRBJ1-5
V: TRBV2
D: -
size: -
CDR3: CASNTLAGQPQHF
DNA: TGTGCCAGCAACACCCTGGCGGGCCAGCCCCAGCATTTT

J: TRBJ2-5
V: TRBV28
D: TRBD2
size: -
CDR3: CASSRGGSASKETQYF
DNA: TGTGCCAGCAGCCGCGGGGGGAGCGCGTCAAAAGAGACCCAGTACTTC

J: TRBJ2-3
V: TRBV19
D: TRBD2
size: -
CDR3: CASGNGWTRVTDTQYF
DNA: TGTGCCAGTGGGAACGGTTGGACTAGAGTTACAGATACGCAGTATTTT

J: TRBJ1-4
V: TRBV7-2
D: -
size: -
CDR3: CASSLYREKLFF
DNA: TGTGCCAGCAGCTTATACCGGGAAAAACTGTTTTTT

J: TRBJ2-1
V: TRBV28
D: -
size: -
CDR3: CASSRGPYNEQFF
DNA: TGTGCCAGCAGTCGCGGCCCCTACAATGAGCAGTTCTTC

J: TRBJ1-6
V: TRBV27
D: TRBD1
size: -
CDR3: CASSQTGANNSPLHF
DNA: TGTGCCAGCAGCCAGACAGGGGCAAATAATTCACCCCTCCACTTT

J: TRBJ1-5
V: TRBV24-1
D: TRBD1
size: -
CDR3: CAKHRDRGTLRNQPQHF
DNA: TGTGCCAAACACCGGGACAGGGGTACCCTACGCAATCAGCCCCAGCATTTT

J: TRBJ1-4
V: TRBV4-1
D: TRBD1
size: -
CDR3: CASSRGQALNEKLFF
DNA: TGCGCCAGCAGCCGCGGACAGGCCCTGAATGAAAAACTGTTTTTT

J: TRBJ2-3
V: TRBV6-5
D: -
size: -
CDR3: CASRPTGGSTDTQYF
DNA: TGTGCCAGCCGCCCGACTGGCGGGAGCACAGATACGCAGTATTTT

J: TRBJ1-1
V: TRBV23-1
D: -
size: -
CDR3: CASSRTEAGTEAFF
DNA: TGCGCCAGCAGTCGAACAGAGGCGGGCACTGAAGCTTTCTTT

J: TRBJ1-4
V: TRBV18
D: -
size: -
CDR3: CASSPEVDEKLFF
DNA: TGTGCCAGCTCACCAGAGGTCGATGAAAAACTGTTTTTT

J: TRBJ1-6
V: TRBV6-1
D: -
size: -
CDR3: CASSERGWTNSPLHF
DNA: TGTGCCAGCAGTGAACGGGGATGGACTAATTCACCCCTCCACTTT

J: TRBJ2-1
V: TRBV11-1
D: TRBD2
size: -
CDR3: CASSPQGTSGRNEQFF
DNA: TGTGCCAGCAGCCCCCAAGGGACTAGCGGGAGAAATGAGCAGTTCTTC

J: TRBJ2-3
V: TRBV6-5
D: -
size: -
CDR3: CASQGRGSDTQYF
DNA: TGTGCCAGCCAGGGGAGGGGGTCAGATACGCAGTATTTT

J: TRBJ1-2
V: TRBV6-5
D: -
size: -
CDR3: CASSQHRNYGYTF
DNA: TGTGCCAGCAGCCAACACCGTAACTATGGCTACACCTTC

J: TRBJ2-5
V: TRBV18
D: TRBD2
size: -
CDR3: CASSPGTSGRSRVETQYF
DNA: TGTGCCAGCTCACCCGGGACTAGCGGGAGGAGTAGAGTGGAGACCCAGTACTTC

J: TRBJ2-1
V: TRBV6-2/TRBV6-3
D: TRBD2
size: -
CDR3: CASSPRGRVGHNEQFF
DNA: TGTGCCAGCAGTCCGCGCGGGAGGGTGGGACACAATGAGCAGTTCTTC

J: TRBJ2-3
V: TRBV27
D: -
size: -
CDR3: CASGHDRSPDTQYF
DNA: TGTGCCAGCGGGCACGACAGGAGCCCAGATACGCAGTATTTT

J: TRBJ1-2
V: TRBV3-1/TRBV3-2
D: -
size: -
CDR3: CASSQDGAYYGYTF
DNA: TGTGCCAGCAGCCAAGATGGGGCCTACTATGGCTACACCTTC

J: TRBJ1-2
V: TRBV15
D: -
size: -
CDR3: CATSSPSFGGFATGYTF
DNA: TGTGCCACCAGCAGCCCATCCTTCGGAGGTTTCGCAACCGGCTACACCTTC

J: TRBJ1-1
V: TRBV5-5
D: -
size: -
CDR3: CASSATGLMNTEAFF
DNA: TGTGCCAGCAGCGCGACGGGACTCATGAACACTGAAGCTTTCTTT

J: TRBJ1-1
V: TRBV6-5
D: TRBD1
size: -
CDR3: CASSAGTANTEAFF
DNA: TGTGCCAGCAGCGCCGGGACAGCAAACACTGAAGCTTTCTTT

J: TRBJ2-7
V: TRBV5-1
D: TRBD2
size: -
CDR3: CASREWTSESYEQYF
DNA: TGCGCCAGCAGAGAATGGACTAGCGAGAGCTACGAGCAGTACTTC

J: TRBJ1-3
V: TRBV30
D: -
size: -
CDR3: CAWSPSGNTIYF
DNA: TGTGCCTGGAGTCCATCTGGAAACACCATATATTTT

J: TRBJ2-5
V: TRBV11-1
D: TRBD1
size: -
CDR3: CASSRTGLETQYF
DNA: TGTGCCAGCAGTAGGACAGGGCTGGAGACCCAGTACTTC

J: TRBJ2-3
V: TRBV24-1
D: -
size: -
CDR3: CATSDFLAGSTDTQYF
DNA: TGTGCCACCAGTGATTTCTTGGCGGGGAGCACAGATACGCAGTATTTT

J: TRBJ1-2
V: TRBV5-5
D: TRBD1
size: -
CDR3: CASSPGQGNYGYTF
DNA: TGTGCCAGCAGCCCCGGACAGGGGAACTATGGCTACACCTTC

J: TRBJ1-6
V: TRBV6-5
D: TRBD1
size: few
CDR3: CASSLGTDLDSPLHF
DNA: TGTGCCAGCAGTTTGGGGACAGATCTCGATTCACCCCTCCACTTT

J: TRBJ2-2
V: TRBV5-1
D: -
size: -
CDR3: CASSSPRGNANTGELFF
DNA: TGCGCCAGCAGCTCTCCCCGGGGAAATGCGAACACCGGGGAGCTGTTTTTT

J: TRBJ2-7
V: TRBV3-1/TRBV3-2
D: -
size: -
CDR3: CASSQERGTTREQYF
DNA: TGTGCCAGCAGCCAAGAAAGGGGAACCACCCGCGAGCAGTACTTC